The rows below give T cell receptor beta chains drawn from one sample of a study of T cell changes during pregnancy in multiple sclerosis. Data came from immunoSEQ multiplex PCR; TCRdb stores just in-frame clones and leaves some out. The profile covers about 40,000 clones, with 89% appearing a single time and 1.2% taken by the ten largest. The starting material was CD4+ T cells from peripheral blood mononuclear cells, obtained after pregnancy. These receptors originate from a female donor with multiple sclerosis, enrolled in a pregnancy study. Each CDR3 is given with its conserved first and last residue. The D gene is left open where the match is weak. The listing skips clone size in some rows; elsewhere it reads once, few, many or a size class.

v_gene: TRBV6-5
abundance: NA
d_gene: NA
j_gene: TRBJ1-4
CDR3aa: CASSPGGLGYEKLFF
CDR3nt: TGTGCCAGCAGCCCGGGAGGATTGGGCTATGAAAAACTGTTTTTT

v_gene: TRBV30
abundance: few
d_gene: NA
j_gene: TRBJ1-1
CDR3aa: CAWGQSNWAFF
CDR3nt: TGTGCCTGGGGACAGTCGAATTGGGCTTTCTTT

v_gene: TRBV4-2
abundance: once
d_gene: NA
j_gene: TRBJ1-2
CDR3aa: CASSQDRTGIGYTF
CDR3nt: TGTGCCAGCAGCCAAGATCGCACAGGGATCGGCTACACCTTC

v_gene: TRBV9
abundance: NA
d_gene: NA
j_gene: TRBJ2-3
CDR3aa: CASTRTLTDTQYF
CDR3nt: TGTGCCAGCACTCGAACTTTGACAGATACGCAGTATTTT

v_gene: TRBV25-1
abundance: NA
d_gene: NA
j_gene: TRBJ2-1
CDR3aa: CASSRTLSSYNEQFF
CDR3nt: TGTGCCAGCAGCCGGACTTTAAGCTCCTACAATGAGCAGTTCTTC

v_gene: TRBV28
abundance: NA
d_gene: TRBD2
j_gene: TRBJ2-7
CDR3aa: CASSLGAAGALYEQYF
CDR3nt: TGTGCCAGCAGTTTAGGGGCAGCGGGAGCCCTCTACGAGCAGTACTTC

v_gene: TRBV5-5
abundance: NA
d_gene: NA
j_gene: TRBJ1-2
CDR3aa: CASSWGDYGYTF
CDR3nt: TGTGCCAGCAGTTGGGGGGACTATGGCTACACCTTC

v_gene: TRBV18
abundance: once
d_gene: NA
j_gene: TRBJ2-1
CDR3aa: CASSPSNEQFF
CDR3nt: TGTGCCAGCTCACCATCAAATGAGCAGTTCTTC

v_gene: TRBV11-2
abundance: NA
d_gene: TRBD1
j_gene: TRBJ2-5
CDR3aa: CASSRRDRGGETQYF
CDR3nt: TGTGCCAGCAGCCGAAGGGACAGGGGAGGAGAGACCCAGTACTTC

v_gene: TRBV9
abundance: NA
d_gene: TRBD1
j_gene: TRBJ1-1
CDR3aa: CASSLQGLSEAFF
CDR3nt: TGTGCCAGCAGCCTACAGGGGTTGAGTGAAGCTTTCTTT

v_gene: TRBV6-1
abundance: NA
d_gene: NA
j_gene: TRBJ1-1
CDR3aa: CASSERGNTEAFF
CDR3nt: TGTGCCAGCAGTGAAAGGGGGAACACTGAAGCTTTCTTT

v_gene: TRBV27
abundance: NA
d_gene: NA
j_gene: TRBJ2-6
CDR3aa: CASGTTGGSTPGANVLTF
CDR3nt: TGTGCCAGTGGAACCACCGGGGGTAGTACCCCTGGGGCCAACGTCCTGACTTTC

v_gene: TRBV7-2
abundance: NA
d_gene: NA
j_gene: TRBJ1-1
CDR3aa: CASSFVRVNTEAFF
CDR3nt: TGTGCCAGCAGCTTCGTCAGGGTGAACACTGAAGCTTTCTTT

v_gene: TRBV5-4
abundance: NA
d_gene: TRBD2
j_gene: TRBJ2-7
CDR3aa: CASSLKREGYEQYF
CDR3nt: TGTGCCAGCAGCCTTAAGCGGGAGGGCTACGAGCAGTACTTC

v_gene: TRBV5-1
abundance: few
d_gene: TRBD2
j_gene: TRBJ2-1
CDR3aa: CASSQSLAGEGEQFF
CDR3nt: TGCGCCAGCAGCCAGAGTCTAGCGGGAGAGGGTGAGCAGTTCTTC

v_gene: TRBV7-9
abundance: once
d_gene: NA
j_gene: TRBJ2-6
CDR3aa: CASSLVAGFHSGANVLTF
CDR3nt: TGTGCCAGCAGCTTAGTGGCAGGCTTCCACTCTGGGGCCAACGTCCTGACTTTC

v_gene: TRBV6-6
abundance: NA
d_gene: TRBD1
j_gene: TRBJ1-1
CDR3aa: CASSDRDRIYTEAFF
CDR3nt: TGTGCCAGCAGTGACCGGGACAGGATTTACACTGAAGCTTTCTTT

v_gene: TRBV15
abundance: NA
d_gene: NA
j_gene: TRBJ2-7
CDR3aa: CATSRGPRGGSYEQYF
CDR3nt: TGTGCCACCAGCAGAGGCCCCCGGGGTGGGTCCTACGAGCAGTACTTC

v_gene: TRBV2
abundance: NA
d_gene: TRBD2
j_gene: TRBJ2-7
CDR3aa: CASRTSGSKQYF
CDR3nt: TGTGCCAGCAGGACTAGCGGGAGTAAGCAGTACTTC

v_gene: TRBV6-1
abundance: NA
d_gene: NA
j_gene: TRBJ1-2
CDR3aa: CASSPGEHYGYTF
CDR3nt: TGTGCCAGTTCACCGGGAGAGCACTATGGCTACACCTTC

v_gene: TRBV14
abundance: NA
d_gene: TRBD2
j_gene: TRBJ2-7
CDR3aa: CASSPTSGSQFSYEQYF
CDR3nt: TGTGCCAGCAGTCCGACTAGCGGGAGTCAATTCTCCTACGAGCAGTACTTC

v_gene: TRBV23-1
abundance: NA
d_gene: NA
j_gene: TRBJ2-7
CDR3aa: CASSQYIRNEQYF
CDR3nt: TGCGCCAGCAGTCAATACATAAGAAACGAGCAGTACTTC

v_gene: TRBV5-1
abundance: NA
d_gene: NA
j_gene: TRBJ2-1
CDR3aa: CASSLRDEQFF
CDR3nt: TGCGCCAGCAGCTTGCGCGATGAGCAGTTCTTC

v_gene: TRBV19
abundance: once
d_gene: NA
j_gene: TRBJ2-7
CDR3aa: CARVLDPEGYEQYF
CDR3nt: TGTGCCAGGGTGCTCGACCCCGAGGGCTACGAGCAGTACTTC

v_gene: TRBV10-2
abundance: NA
d_gene: TRBD2
j_gene: TRBJ2-6
CDR3aa: CASRETGLVTGANVLTF
CDR3nt: TGCGCCAGCAGGGAGACGGGACTAGTGACTGGGGCCAACGTCCTGACTTTC

v_gene: TRBV7-2
abundance: NA
d_gene: TRBD2
j_gene: TRBJ2-7
CDR3aa: CASSFHSGRGSEQYF
CDR3nt: TGTGCCAGCAGCTTTCATAGCGGGAGAGGCAGCGAGCAGTACTTC

v_gene: TRBV5-1
abundance: NA
d_gene: NA
j_gene: TRBJ2-1
CDR3aa: CASSLEAGFNEQFF
CDR3nt: TGCGCCAGCAGCTTGGAAGCAGGGTTCAATGAGCAGTTCTTC